This TCR beta chain was sequenced for a study of shared clonotypes between healthy human individuals. Study at large: Three plates each covered CD4 naive and memory; CD8 naive two, CD8 memory one.

Study-wide points: As a rule, naive subsets had a larger estimated richness than memory subsets.

CDR1 and CDR2 from the germline V gene are SEHNR and FQNEAQ (reference sequence). The CDR3 runs 13 residues. The ends were cut back, 3 bases at V and 4 bases at J, with 9 bases in the middle. All donors were healthy HIV-negative adults lacking recent acute infections or vaccinations. A word on this clone: The antigen is not known.

The repertoire was sequenced with immunoSEQ multiplex PCR; TCRdb's copy has only in-frame clones and lacks some. The sample shows over a million clones, approximately 96% of them seen only once. The TCR was taken from a man aged 30-40 years in good health. Material: naive CD4+ T cells sorted from blood. Subset here: CD45RA+ positively selected. The gene calls are TRBV7-9 and TRBJ1-1; D uncertain. Written as DNA, the CDR3 is TGTGCCAGCAGCTTCGACCTAGGCACTGAAGCTTTCTTT. This translates into CASSFDLGTEAFF.